The 8 T cell receptor beta chains in this list originate from one sample, sequenced in a study of T-cell reconstitution after alpha-beta-depleted transplantation in children. Unique molecular identifiers featured in how the TCRbeta library was prepared. TCRdb recomputed calls from the PCR reads with MiXCR, one row per CDR3 protein. The data show approximately 520,000 distinct CDR3 sequences, with approximately 32% seen just once and 2% to 2.5% held by the top ten. Sequenced material: PBMCs from the stem cell graft donor, taken from the stem cell graft. The receptors originated from a human donor who donated a stem cell graft to a child with aplastic anemia.

In this sample, this clonotype turned up a few times. This chain links TRBV6-4 with TRBJ2-2; D not certain. There are 12 residues in the CDR3. The V gene's germline CDR1 is MRHNA and CDR2 SNTAGT. V lost 5 bases, J lost 7 bases, and 8 bases lay in between. CDR3 loop: CASSHTNGELFF. CDR3 bases: TGTGCCAGCAGTCATACTAACGGGGAGCTGTTTTTT.

This clonotype has more than one count but fewer than ten. The chain links TRBV6-1 to TRBJ1-5; a weak D match, TRBD1 (6 bases). Trimming took 8 bases from V and 6 from J, leaving 17 bases between them. CDR1 is MNHNS and CDR2 is SASEGT in the germline V gene. The CDR3 runs to 14 residues. The CDR3 sequence is CASRPSGVVQPQHF. The CDR3 DNA follows: TGTGCCAGCCGCCCTTCAGGGGTGGTTCAGCCCCAGCATTTT.

The rearrangement uses TRBV4-3 and TRBJ1-2; the D gene is possibly TRBD1 (5 bases). V was cut by 1 base and J by 3 bases, with 9 bases left in between. Germline V gene data show CDR1 as LGHNA and CDR2 as YSLEER. This CDR3 is 14 amino acids long. CDR3 nucleotide sequence: TGCGCCAGCAGCCAAGTGGGGGTACACTATGGCTACACCTTC. It specifies CASSQVGVHYGYTF.

V and J are TRBV9 and TRBJ2-2, with 8 bases matching TRBD1. The V gene's germline CDR1 is SGDLS and CDR2 YYNGEE. This CDR3 is built from 17 residues. V shed 4 bases and J 2 bases; nucleotides not matched to a gene: 10. CDR3 residues: CASSNPPTGANTGELFF. The CDR3 nucleotides are TGTGCCAGCAGCAATCCTCCGACAGGGGCAAACACCGGGGAGCTGTTTTTT.

This clonotype has more than one count but fewer than ten. The V call is TRBV6-1, the J call TRBJ1-4, with TRBD1 matching 9 bases. V trimming: 6 bases; J trimming: 7 bases; junction bases outside the gene matches: 9. Germline assignment: CDR1 MNHNS and CDR2 SASEGT. The length of the CDR3 is 15 residues. The CDR3 loop is CASRDPGQGSEKLFF. DNA for the CDR3: TGTGCCAGCAGAGATCCGGGACAGGGCAGTGAAAAACTGTTTTTT.

This chain connects TRBV18 to TRBJ2-1; D could derive from TRBD1 or TRBD2 (5 bases each). The CDR3 extends over 14 amino acids. V lost 3 bases, J lost 8 bases, and 14 bases lay in between. Per germline, CDR1 KGHSH and CDR2 LQKENI. The CDR3 DNA sequence: TGTGCCAGCTCACCCGGGACGGAGTCCTATGAGCAGTTCTTC. Protein sequence: CASSPGTESYEQFF.

Comment on this clonotype: A read error may produce the germline difference seen at one junction end. The genes are TRBV9 and TRBJ1-1; D call uncertain. This CDR3 contains 9 residues. Germline values: CDR1 SGDLS, CDR2 YYNGEE. The DNA for the CDR3 is TGTGCCAGCAGCGTAGACGAGAGTTTT. It codes for CASSVDESF.

The chain carries TRBV5-1 and TRBJ2-3, with 8 bases that match TRBD2. V shed 0 bases, J shed 2 bases, and the junction held 5 bases outside the gene matches. This CDR3 has 16 residues. The V gene's germline CDR1 is SGHRS and CDR2 YFSETQ. This CDR3 reads CASSLGQRENTDTQYF. CDR3 DNA sequence: TGCGCCAGCAGCTTGGGTCAGCGGGAGAACACAGATACGCAGTATTTT. The entire variable domain, with the rest obtained from reference TRBV5-1 and TRBJ2-3, is as follows: KAGVTQTPRYLIKTRGQQVTLSCSPISGHRSVSWYQQTPGQGLQFLFEYFSETQRNKGNFPGRFSGRQFSNSRSEMNVSTLELGDSALYLCASSLGQRENTDTQYFGPGTRLTVL.